A single sample is the source of the 3 T cell receptor beta chains below, sequenced in a study of T cells in Graves' hyperthyroidism and ophthalmopathy. What was amplified from RNA transcripts were TCR beta CDR3 regions. The TCR CDR3 first-round RT-PCR relied on the HTBI primer set. TCRdb re-called the multiplex PCR reads through MiXCR, storing one row per CDR3 protein. There are 800,000 or so distinct CDR3 sequences in the sample; roughly 40% occur only once, and 7% to 10% lies in the top ten. The sequencing input was blood. All receptors derive from a man aged 18 to 30 with Graves' hyperthyroidism.

This chain connects TRBV12-3 or TRBV12-4 to TRBJ2-5, with TRBD1 as a possible D gene (6 bases). Trimming took 7 bases from V and 1 from J, leaving 19 bases between them. The CDR3 has 16 amino acids. In nucleotides, the CDR3 is TGTGCCAGCACGTCCGGGGCAGGACAGCCCCAAGAGACCCAGTACTTC. Its protein product is CASTSGAGQPQETQYF.

The rearrangement links TRBV2 to TRBJ2-2; 10 nucleotides align to TRBD2. The DNA end is a closer match to TRBJ2-3, so the J assignment may be wrong. The CDR3 spans 16 residues. The germline CDR1 and CDR2 sequences are SNHLY and FYNNEI. The CDR3 coding sequence is TGTGCCAGCAAAGGGACACTAGCGGGGAGCACAGATACGCAGTATTTT. This translates into CASKGTLAGSTDTQYF.

V gene TRBV7-9 combines with J gene TRBJ1-2; D possibly corresponds to TRBD1 (6 bases). This CDR3 region has 14 residues. CDR1 and CDR2 from the germline V gene are SEHNR and FQNEAQ (reference sequence). The V and J ends lost 1 base and 6 bases respectively, with 12 bases between them. The CDR3 loop reads CASSLVEGGNGYTF. Written as DNA, the CDR3 is TGTGCCAGCAGCTTAGTGGAAGGGGGGAATGGCTACACCTTC.